These T cell receptor beta chains were read from a single sample in a study of CD8+ T cells in alopecia areata. Assay: immunoSEQ multiplex PCR; the TCRdb copy retains only in-frame clones and omits some. The sample records around 130,000 clones, about 57% being singletons. The source material was CD4+ T cells sorted from blood, sampled at week 0. The receptors here all came from a human donor with alopecia areata. Both conserved end residues are part of each CDR3. Each record gives: CDR3 length, V gene, J gene, CDR3 protein.

CDR3 length: 15
V gene: TRBV6-5
J gene: TRBJ2-7
CDR3 protein: CASSYSSGNSYEQYF

CDR3 length: 15
V gene: TRBV5-6
J gene: TRBJ2-7
CDR3 protein: CASSLPGVDEYEQYF

CDR3 length: 14
V gene: TRBV13
J gene: TRBJ2-3
CDR3 protein: CASRPGTGTDTQYF

CDR3 length: 13
V gene: TRBV7-2
J gene: TRBJ1-2
CDR3 protein: CASSINPGEGYTF

CDR3 length: 14
V gene: TRBV6-6
J gene: TRBJ2-2
CDR3 protein: CASSSRVATGELFF

CDR3 length: 15
V gene: TRBV6-5
J gene: TRBJ2-2
CDR3 protein: CASSYSSTHTGELFF

CDR3 length: 15
V gene: TRBV28
J gene: TRBJ2-2
CDR3 protein: CASSSTGTNTGELFF

CDR3 length: 15
V gene: TRBV28
J gene: TRBJ2-7
CDR3 protein: CASSFTGRRTYEQYF

CDR3 length: 15
V gene: TRBV2
J gene: TRBJ1-6
CDR3 protein: CAIRTESSYNSPLHF

CDR3 length: 17
V gene: TRBV2
J gene: TRBJ2-7
CDR3 protein: CASSPRGTGVGSYEQYF

CDR3 length: 15
V gene: TRBV5-1
J gene: TRBJ2-3
CDR3 protein: CASSLGPGGSDTQYF

CDR3 length: 15
V gene: TRBV7-2
J gene: TRBJ2-1
CDR3 protein: CASSLVPQRAEEQFF

CDR3 length: 16
V gene: TRBV4-1
J gene: TRBJ2-2
CDR3 protein: CASSQELADNTGELFF

CDR3 length: 15
V gene: TRBV10-3
J gene: TRBJ2-1
CDR3 protein: CAISESPSGGREQFF

CDR3 length: 16
V gene: TRBV5-4
J gene: TRBJ2-5
CDR3 protein: CASSPLTSGVGETQYF

CDR3 length: 15
V gene: TRBV10-3
J gene: TRBJ2-5
CDR3 protein: CAISERTGGRETQYF

CDR3 length: 12
V gene: TRBV29-1
J gene: TRBJ2-1
CDR3 protein: CSVWFRDGEQFF

CDR3 length: 14
V gene: TRBV7-9
J gene: TRBJ1-1
CDR3 protein: CASSFYRANTEAFF

CDR3 length: 13
V gene: TRBV4-3
J gene: TRBJ2-1
CDR3 protein: CASSQDQRREQFF

CDR3 length: 12
V gene: TRBV29-1
J gene: TRBJ2-3
CDR3 protein: CSVEVYTDTQYF

CDR3 length: 14
V gene: TRBV7-9
J gene: TRBJ1-1
CDR3 protein: CASSLRGEHTEAFF

CDR3 length: 17
V gene: TRBV5-4
J gene: TRBJ2-7
CDR3 protein: CASSLAVPGLAAYEQYF

CDR3 length: 14
V gene: TRBV4-1
J gene: TRBJ2-7
CDR3 protein: CASSRIPRSYEQYF

CDR3 length: 16
V gene: TRBV7-2
J gene: TRBJ2-5
CDR3 protein: CASSVNQGARKETQYF

CDR3 length: 13
V gene: TRBV9
J gene: TRBJ2-1
CDR3 protein: CASSLAGYNEQFF

CDR3 length: 11
V gene: TRBV20-1
J gene: TRBJ1-2
CDR3 protein: CSAGTGEGYTF

CDR3 length: 16
V gene: TRBV7-2
J gene: TRBJ2-1
CDR3 protein: CASSTRAGTSYNEQFF

CDR3 length: 16
V gene: TRBV4-2
J gene: TRBJ1-1
CDR3 protein: CASSQAVGTEDTEAFF

CDR3 length: 14
V gene: TRBV5-6
J gene: TRBJ1-2
CDR3 protein: CASSFYPGDYGYTF